This paragraph reports one TCR beta chain. No antigen is known for it. Production of TCR cDNA was by 5'RACE template switching, which also added a universal primer site and UMIs. TCRdb called the 5' RACE reads again in MiXCR, with one record for every CDR3 protein. The repertoire holds approximately 550,000 distinct CDR3 sequences, with over 15% as singletons. The sample is drawn from a study of T cells after yellow fever vaccination. About the study: The SMART-Seq v4 Ultra Low Input method served to prepare the low-cell-number fractions. Study-level points and caveats: A secondary response was less intense yet reached its peak sooner, at day 5 versus 15. Repertoires sorted by FACS could include abundant clonotypes that are contaminants from the bulk population.

Trimming removed 4 bases from V and 2 bases from J; junction bases left unmatched: 6. The V gene's germline CDR1 is SGHRS and CDR2 YFSETQ. This CDR3 region has 15 residues. Source: PBMCs, taken 15 days after the yellow fever booster vaccination. The receptor comes from a young man who received the YFV17D yellow fever vaccine. The rearrangement links TRBV5-1 to TRBJ2-3, with 8 bases lining up with TRBD2. The CDR3 region is CASSPAGDLTDTQYF. CDR3 nucleotides: TGCGCCAGCAGCCCAGCGGGGGACCTCACAGATACGCAGTATTTT.